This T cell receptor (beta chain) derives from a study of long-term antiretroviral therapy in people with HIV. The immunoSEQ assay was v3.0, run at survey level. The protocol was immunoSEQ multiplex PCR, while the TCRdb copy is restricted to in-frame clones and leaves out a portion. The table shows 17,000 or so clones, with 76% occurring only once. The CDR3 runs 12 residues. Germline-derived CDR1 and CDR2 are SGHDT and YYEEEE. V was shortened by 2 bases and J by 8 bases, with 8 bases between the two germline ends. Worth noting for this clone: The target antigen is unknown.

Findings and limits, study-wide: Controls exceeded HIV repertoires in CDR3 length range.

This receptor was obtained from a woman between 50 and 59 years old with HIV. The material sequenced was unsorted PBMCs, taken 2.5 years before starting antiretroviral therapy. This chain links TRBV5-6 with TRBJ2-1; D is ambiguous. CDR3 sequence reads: CASSLVNDEQFF. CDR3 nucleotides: TGTGCCAGCAGCTTAGTTAATGATGAGCAGTTCTTC.